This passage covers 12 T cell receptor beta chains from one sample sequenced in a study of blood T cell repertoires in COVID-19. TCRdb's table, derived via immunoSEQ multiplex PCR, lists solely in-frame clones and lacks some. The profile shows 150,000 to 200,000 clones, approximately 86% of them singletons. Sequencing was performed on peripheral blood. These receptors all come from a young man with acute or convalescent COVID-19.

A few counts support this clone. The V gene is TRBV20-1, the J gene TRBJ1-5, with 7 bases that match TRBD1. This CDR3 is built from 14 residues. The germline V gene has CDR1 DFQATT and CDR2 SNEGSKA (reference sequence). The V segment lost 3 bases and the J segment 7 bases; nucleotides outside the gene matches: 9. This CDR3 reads CSASTTGLQQPQHF. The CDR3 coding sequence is TGCAGTGCTAGTACGACAGGGCTGCAGCAGCCCCAGCATTTT.

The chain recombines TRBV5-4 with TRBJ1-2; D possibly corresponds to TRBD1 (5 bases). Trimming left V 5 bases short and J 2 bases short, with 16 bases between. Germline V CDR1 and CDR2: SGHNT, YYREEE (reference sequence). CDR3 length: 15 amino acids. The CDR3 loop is CASSFVKTENYGYTF. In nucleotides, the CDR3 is TGTGCCAGCAGTTTCGTAAAGACAGAGAACTATGGCTACACCTTC.

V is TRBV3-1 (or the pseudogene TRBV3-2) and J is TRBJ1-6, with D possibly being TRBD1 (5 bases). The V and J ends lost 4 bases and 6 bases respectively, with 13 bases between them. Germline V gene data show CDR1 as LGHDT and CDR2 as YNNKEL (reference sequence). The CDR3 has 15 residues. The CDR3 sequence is CASSPPGGANSPLHF. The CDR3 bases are TGTGCCAGCAGCCCCCCCGGAGGGGCTAATTCACCCCTCCACTTT.

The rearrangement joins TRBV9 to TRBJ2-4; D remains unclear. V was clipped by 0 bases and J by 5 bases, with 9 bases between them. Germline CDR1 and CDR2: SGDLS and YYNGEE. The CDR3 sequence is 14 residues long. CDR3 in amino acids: CASSVDTKENIQYF. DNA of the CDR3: TGTGCCAGCAGCGTAGACACTAAGGAAAACATTCAGTACTTC. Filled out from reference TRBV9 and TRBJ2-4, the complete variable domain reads DSGVTQTPKHLITATGQRVTLRCSPRSGDLSVYWYQQSLDQGLQFLIQYYNGEERAKGNILERFSAQQFPDLHSELNLSSLELGDSALYFCASSVDTKENIQYFGAGTRLSVL.

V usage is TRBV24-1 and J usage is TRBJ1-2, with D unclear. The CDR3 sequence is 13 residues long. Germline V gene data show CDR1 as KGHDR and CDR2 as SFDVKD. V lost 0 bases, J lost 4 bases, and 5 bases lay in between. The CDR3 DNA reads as TGTGCCACCAGTGATTTGCGAGGCTATGGCTACACCTTC. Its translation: CATSDLRGYGYTF.

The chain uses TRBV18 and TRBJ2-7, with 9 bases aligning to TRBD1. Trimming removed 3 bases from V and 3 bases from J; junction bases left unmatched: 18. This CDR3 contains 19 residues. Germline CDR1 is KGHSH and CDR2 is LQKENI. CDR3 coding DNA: TGTGCCAGCTCACCGACTCACACATACACGGACAGGGGCGGCTACGAGCAGTACTTC. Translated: CASSPTHTYTDRGGYEQYF.

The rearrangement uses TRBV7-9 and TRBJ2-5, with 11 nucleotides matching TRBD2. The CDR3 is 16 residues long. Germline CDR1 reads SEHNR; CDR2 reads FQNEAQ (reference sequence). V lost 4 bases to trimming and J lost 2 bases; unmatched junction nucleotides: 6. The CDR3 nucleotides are TGTGCCAGCAGCTCGCGACTAGCGGGGTCACAAGAGACCCAGTACTTC. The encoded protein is CASSSRLAGSQETQYF.

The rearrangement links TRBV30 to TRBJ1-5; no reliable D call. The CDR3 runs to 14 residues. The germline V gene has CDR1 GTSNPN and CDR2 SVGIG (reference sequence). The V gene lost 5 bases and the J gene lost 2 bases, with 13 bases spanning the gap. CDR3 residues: CAWGGTGGNQPQHF. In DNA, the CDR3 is TGTGCCTGGGGAGGCACCGGAGGCAATCAGCCCCAGCATTTT.

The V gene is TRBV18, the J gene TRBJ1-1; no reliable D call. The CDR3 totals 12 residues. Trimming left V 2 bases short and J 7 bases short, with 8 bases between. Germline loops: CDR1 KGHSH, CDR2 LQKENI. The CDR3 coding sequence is TGTGCCAGCTCACCAACTATAAATGAAGCTTTCTTT. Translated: CASSPTINEAFF.

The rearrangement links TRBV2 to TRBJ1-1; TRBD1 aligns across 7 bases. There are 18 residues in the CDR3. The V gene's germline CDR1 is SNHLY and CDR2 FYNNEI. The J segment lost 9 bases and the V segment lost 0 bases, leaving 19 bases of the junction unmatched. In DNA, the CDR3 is TGTGCCAGCAGTGAAGCTACCCGGGACAGTGACCTTCCGTGGCAAGCTTTCTTT. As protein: CASSEATRDSDLPWQAFF.

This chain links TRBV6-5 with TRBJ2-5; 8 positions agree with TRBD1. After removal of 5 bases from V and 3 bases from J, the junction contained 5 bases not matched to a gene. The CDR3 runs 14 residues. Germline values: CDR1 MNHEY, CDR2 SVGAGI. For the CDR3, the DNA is TGTGCCAGCAGTCGGACAGGGAGCGAAGAGACCCAGTACTTC. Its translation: CASSRTGSEETQYF.

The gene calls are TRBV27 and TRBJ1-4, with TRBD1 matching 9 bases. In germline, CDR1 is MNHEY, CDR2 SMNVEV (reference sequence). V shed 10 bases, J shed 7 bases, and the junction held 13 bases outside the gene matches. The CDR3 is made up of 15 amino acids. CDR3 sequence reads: CATKTGGVRSEKLFF. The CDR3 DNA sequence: TGTGCCACCAAAACAGGGGGCGTTCGTTCTGAAAAACTGTTTTTT.